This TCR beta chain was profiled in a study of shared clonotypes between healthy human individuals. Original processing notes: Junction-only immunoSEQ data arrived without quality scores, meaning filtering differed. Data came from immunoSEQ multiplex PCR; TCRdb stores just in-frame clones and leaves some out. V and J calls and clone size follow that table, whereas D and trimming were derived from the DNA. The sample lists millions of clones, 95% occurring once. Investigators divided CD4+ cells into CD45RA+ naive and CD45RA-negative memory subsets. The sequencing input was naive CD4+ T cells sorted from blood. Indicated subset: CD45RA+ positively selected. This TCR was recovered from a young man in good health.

Here the CDR3 reads CAWSIGTRSRETQYF. The CDR3, as DNA: TGTGCCTGGAGTATTGGGACCCGCTCGCGGGAGACCCAGTACTTC. The chain recombines TRBV30 with TRBJ2-5, with D perhaps TRBD1 or TRBD2 (5 bases each). The CDR3 is 15 residues long. Germline V CDR1 and CDR2: GTSNPN, SVGIG (reference sequence). Trimming took 2 bases from V and 5 from J, leaving 18 bases between them.